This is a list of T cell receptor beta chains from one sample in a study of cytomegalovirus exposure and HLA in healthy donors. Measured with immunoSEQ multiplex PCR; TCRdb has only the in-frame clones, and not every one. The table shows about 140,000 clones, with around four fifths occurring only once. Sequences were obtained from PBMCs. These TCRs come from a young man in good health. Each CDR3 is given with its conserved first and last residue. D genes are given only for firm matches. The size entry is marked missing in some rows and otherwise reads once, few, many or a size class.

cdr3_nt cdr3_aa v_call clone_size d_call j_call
TGTGCCAGCAGTAGCACTAGCCCCAAAAACATTCAGTACTTC CASSSTSPKNIQYF TRBV28 NA NA TRBJ2-4
TGTGCCAGCAGTCACGACAGCCACTATGGCTACACCTTC CASSHDSHYGYTF TRBV6-5 NA NA TRBJ1-2
TGTGCCAGCAGCTTAGAGCCCTCCAGGGCCGGGGAGCTGTTTTTT CASSLEPSRAGELFF TRBV7-2 NA NA TRBJ2-2
TGCGCCAGCAGCTTGTTTACTAGCGGGAGTCGGGATGAGCAGTTCTTC CASSLFTSGSRDEQFF TRBV5-1 NA TRBD2 TRBJ2-1
TGTGCCAGCAGTATCCAGGGGCTGAGCGAGCAGTACTTC CASSIQGLSEQYF TRBV7-9 NA NA TRBJ2-7
TGTGCCAGCAGCTTAGGCTACAGGGGGCCGTCTGGGGCCAACGTCCTGACTTTC CASSLGYRGPSGANVLTF TRBV7-8 NA TRBD1 TRBJ2-6
TGTGCCAGCAGTTCCTCCCGACTACAGGGGAGTAATGAAAAACTGTTTTTT CASSSSRLQGSNEKLFF TRBV28 NA TRBD1 TRBJ1-4
TGTGCCAGCAGGCCCCTACGACTAGCCTACGAGCAGTACTTC CASRPLRLAYEQYF TRBV6-5 NA NA TRBJ2-7
TGTGCCAGCAGTGCGACAGGGAGGATTGACGAGCAGTACTTC CASSATGRIDEQYF TRBV2 NA NA TRBJ2-7
TGTGCCAGCAGCGTTAGACTAGCGGGCGGCAATGAGCAGTTCTTC CASSVRLAGGNEQFF TRBV9 NA TRBD2 TRBJ2-1
TGTGCCAGCAGCCGACAACAGGGGGCCGTCACAGATACGCAGTATTTT CASSRQQGAVTDTQYF TRBV11-2 NA TRBD1 TRBJ2-3
TGCGCCAGCAGTCGACAATCGGCTCAGTCCTATAATTCACCCCTCCACTTT CASSRQSAQSYNSPLHF TRBV5-1 NA NA TRBJ1-6
TGTGCCAGCAGCAAATGGGTACGTATAGAGTGTTGCAAGGAGTACGAGCAGTACTTC CASSKWVRIECCKEYEQYF TRBV21-1 NA NA TRBJ2-7
TGTGCCTGGAAGGGGAGGGGAAACACCATATATTTT CAWKGRGNTIYF TRBV30 NA NA TRBJ1-3
TGCGCCAGCAGCCCAACCTACGGGAATGAGCAGTTCTTC CASSPTYGNEQFF TRBV4-1 few NA TRBJ2-1
TGCGCCAGCAGTGAGAGGGACTCCTTGTTCTACGAGCAGTACTTC CASSERDSLFYEQYF TRBV10-2 NA NA TRBJ2-7
TGTGCCAGCAGTTACTCGGGGGGAGGGCCTGCCTACGAGCAGTACTTC CASSYSGGGPAYEQYF TRBV6-6 NA TRBD2 TRBJ2-7
TGCGCCAGCAGCTTGGGTCTAGCGGGGATTAGTGAGCAGTTCTTC CASSLGLAGISEQFF TRBV5-1 NA TRBD2 TRBJ2-1
TGTGCCAGCAGCATAACAGGGGGGTACGAGCAGTACTTC CASSITGGYEQYF TRBV11-2 NA TRBD1 TRBJ2-7
TGCGCCAGCAGCTTGGAGGGGGGGAATGAAAAACTGTTTTTT CASSLEGGNEKLFF TRBV5-1 NA NA TRBJ1-4
TGCGCCAGCAGCCAAGGGACACAGGCCTATGGCTACACCTTC CASSQGTQAYGYTF TRBV4-1 NA NA TRBJ1-2
TGTGCCAGCAGCTCTACCAGCACAGATACGCAGTATTTT CASSSTSTDTQYF TRBV5-4 NA NA TRBJ2-3
TGTGCCAGCAGTGAAAGCGGCCTCGCTGGGGCCAACGTCCTGACTTTC CASSESGLAGANVLTF TRBV6-4 NA NA TRBJ2-6
TGTGCCAGCAGTACCCTTGACAGTCCGTCCGACGAGCAGTACTTC CASSTLDSPSDEQYF TRBV6-5 NA NA TRBJ2-7
TGTGCCAGCAGTTTAACTGGATTAGCGGGAGGTGTCGGGACCCAGTACTTC CASSLTGLAGGVGTQYF TRBV28 NA TRBD2 TRBJ2-5
TGTGCCTCCCGGAGACCTTTGTCTGAAGCTTTCTTT CASRRPLSEAFF TRBV30 NA NA TRBJ1-1
TGTGCCAGCGGAATGACAGGCGCCAATGAAAAACTGTTTTTT CASGMTGANEKLFF TRBV28 once NA TRBJ1-4
TGTGCCAGTAAGGAGACAGGGAGGCCTGAAGCTTTCTTT CASKETGRPEAFF TRBV19 NA TRBD1 TRBJ1-1
TGCAGTGCTGCGGTCTTCCCCGAGCAGTACTTC CSAAVFPEQYF TRBV20-1 NA NA TRBJ2-7
TGCGCCAGCAGCTTGGGACAGGGGCGTGAAAAACTGTTTTTT CASSLGQGREKLFF TRBV5-1 NA TRBD1 TRBJ1-4
TGTGCCAGTAGCTCCGGGACAGGGGTGGGGGAGCTGTTTTTT CASSSGTGVGELFF TRBV19 NA TRBD1 TRBJ2-2
TGTGCCAGCAGGGTCCCGGGACAGCTCAATGAGCAGTTCTTC CASRVPGQLNEQFF TRBV6-5 NA TRBD1 TRBJ2-1
TGTGCCAGCAGCGCGGACAGGGCGAGCAATCAGCCCCAGCATTTT CASSADRASNQPQHF TRBV7-9 once TRBD1 TRBJ1-5
TGTGCCAGCTACGGTGGCAGGGTAAACGATTATGGCTACACCTTC CASYGGRVNDYGYTF TRBV5-8 NA NA TRBJ1-2
TGTGCCAGCAGGGCAAGTACAGGGGGCGATGTTTATGGCTACACCTTC CASRASTGGDVYGYTF TRBV6-6 NA TRBD1 TRBJ1-2
TGTGCCAGCAGTCGGACTAGTAGAGAGACCCAGTACTTC CASSRTSRETQYF TRBV6-5 few TRBD2 TRBJ2-5
TGTGCCAGCAGCTTGGGGGGATTGGGGGGGCTGGACACAGATACGCAGTATTTT CASSLGGLGGLDTDTQYF TRBV5-6 once NA TRBJ2-3
TGTGCCAGCAGTGAAATCCAGGGGGCTCGGACCGGGGAGCTGTTTTTT CASSEIQGARTGELFF TRBV6-1 once TRBD1 TRBJ2-2
TGTGCCAGCAGCTTGTTAGAGCACGAGCAGTACTTC CASSLLEHEQYF TRBV11-3 few NA TRBJ2-7
TGTGCCAGCAGCCAAAGGGTGGGGCTAGCGAAGTACAATGAGCAGTTCTTC CASSQRVGLAKYNEQFF TRBV7-3 NA NA TRBJ2-1
TGCGCCAGCGGTTCGGAGCACTCCTACGAGCAGTACTTC CASGSEHSYEQYF TRBV4-3 NA NA TRBJ2-7
TGTGCCAGTAGCGGGAGGGCCAAAGGGAATGAGCAGTTCTTC CASSGRAKGNEQFF TRBV19 NA TRBD2 TRBJ2-1
TGTGCCAGCAGCTTAGTTGAGGGCACTGAAGCTTTCTTT CASSLVEGTEAFF TRBV11-2 NA NA TRBJ1-1
TGTGCCAGCTCACCACGGGCCAGGGTAGAGTCCTACGAGCAGTACTTC CASSPRARVESYEQYF TRBV18 NA NA TRBJ2-7
TGTGCCAGCAGGGGGGGGGAGACTAATGAGCAGTTCTTC CASRGGETNEQFF TRBV6-6 NA TRBD2 TRBJ2-1